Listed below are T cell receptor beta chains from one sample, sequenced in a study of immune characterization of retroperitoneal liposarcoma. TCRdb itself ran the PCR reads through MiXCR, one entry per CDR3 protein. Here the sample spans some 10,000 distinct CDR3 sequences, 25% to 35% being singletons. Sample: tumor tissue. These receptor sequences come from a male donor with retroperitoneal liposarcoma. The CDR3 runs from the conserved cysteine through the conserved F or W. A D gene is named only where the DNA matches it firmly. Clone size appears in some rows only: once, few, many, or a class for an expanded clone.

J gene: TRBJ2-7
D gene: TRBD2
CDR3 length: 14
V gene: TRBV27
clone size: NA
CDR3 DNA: TGTGCCAGCGGCGGGAGAGGCGTCGTAAACGAGCAGTACTTC
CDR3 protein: CASGGRGVVNEQYF

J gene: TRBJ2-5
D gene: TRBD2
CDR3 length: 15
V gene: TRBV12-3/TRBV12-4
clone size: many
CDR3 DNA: TGTGCCAGCAGTTTACAGCTAGCGGGAGGAGAGACCCAGTACTTC
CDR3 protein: CASSLQLAGGETQYF

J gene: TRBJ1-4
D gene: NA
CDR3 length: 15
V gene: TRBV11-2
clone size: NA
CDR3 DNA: TGTGCCAGCAGCCCGTTGCTTGGGTACGGTGAAAAACTGTTTTTT
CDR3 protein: CASSPLLGYGEKLFF

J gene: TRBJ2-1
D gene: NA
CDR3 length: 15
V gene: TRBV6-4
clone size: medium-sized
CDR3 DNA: TGTGCCAGCAGTGACGGGGACTCTGAAGCGGCTGAGCAGTTCTTC
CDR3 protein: CASSDGDSEAAEQFF

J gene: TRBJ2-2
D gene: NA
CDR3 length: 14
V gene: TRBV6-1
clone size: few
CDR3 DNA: TGTGCCAGCACGTGGGGCGGGAACACCGGGGAGCTGTTTTTT
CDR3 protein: CASTWGGNTGELFF

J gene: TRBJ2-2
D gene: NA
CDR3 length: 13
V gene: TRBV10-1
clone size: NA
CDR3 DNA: TGCGCCAGCAGTGACCACCATAAGAGGGAGCTGTTTTTT
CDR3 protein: CASSDHHKRELFF

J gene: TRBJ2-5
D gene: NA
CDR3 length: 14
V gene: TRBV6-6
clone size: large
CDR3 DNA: TGTGCCAGCAGTTACGGCCTAGGACAAGAGACCCAGTACTTC
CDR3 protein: CASSYGLGQETQYF

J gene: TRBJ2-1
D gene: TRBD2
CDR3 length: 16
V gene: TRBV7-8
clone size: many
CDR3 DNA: TGTGCCAGCAGCTTCTCCTTCAGCGGGGCCCAAGAGACCCAGTTCTTC
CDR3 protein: CASSFSFSGAQETQFF

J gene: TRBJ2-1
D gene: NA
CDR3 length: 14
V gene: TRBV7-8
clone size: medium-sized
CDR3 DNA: TGTGCCAGCAGCTTAGGGGCAGGTATCCACGAGCAGTTCTTC
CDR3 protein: CASSLGAGIHEQFF

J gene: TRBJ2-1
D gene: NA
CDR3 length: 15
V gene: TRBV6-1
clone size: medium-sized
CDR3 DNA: TGTGCCAGCAGGTCGTGGGTTAGTTCCTACAATGAGCAGTTCTTC
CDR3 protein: CASRSWVSSYNEQFF

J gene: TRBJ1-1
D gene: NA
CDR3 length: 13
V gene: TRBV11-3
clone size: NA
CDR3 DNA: TGTGCCAGCAGCTTTGGGGAAGGCGCTGAAGCTTTCTTT
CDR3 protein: CASSFGEGAEAFF

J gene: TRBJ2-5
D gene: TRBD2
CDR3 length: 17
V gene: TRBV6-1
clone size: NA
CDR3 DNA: TGTGCCAGCAGCACCGGGACTAGCGGGAGGGCCCGAGAGACCCAGTACTTC
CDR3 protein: CASSTGTSGRARETQYF

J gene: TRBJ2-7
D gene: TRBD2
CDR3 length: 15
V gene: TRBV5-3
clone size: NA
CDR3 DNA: TGTGCCAGCAGCTTGGTAGCGGGAGCGAGATACGAGCAGTACTTC
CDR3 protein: CASSLVAGARYEQYF

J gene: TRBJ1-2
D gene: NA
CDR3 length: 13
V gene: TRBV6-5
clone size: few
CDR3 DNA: TGTGCCAGCAGTTACAACAGGGCGTATGGCTACACCTTC
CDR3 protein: CASSYNRAYGYTF

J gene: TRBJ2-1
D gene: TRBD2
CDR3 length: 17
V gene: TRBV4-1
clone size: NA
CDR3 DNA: TGTGCCAGCAGCCAAGATGGACTAGCGGGAGCTCGATACGAGCAGTTCTTC
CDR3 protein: CASSQDGLAGARYEQFF

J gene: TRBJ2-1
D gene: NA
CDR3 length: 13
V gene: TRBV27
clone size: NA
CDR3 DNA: TGTGCCAGCAGTTTATCCCCCTCCTACGAGCAGTTCTTC
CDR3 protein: CASSLSPSYEQFF

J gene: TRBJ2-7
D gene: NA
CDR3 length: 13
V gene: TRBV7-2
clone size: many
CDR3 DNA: TGTGCCAGCAGCCGGCGACAGAACTACGAGCAGTACTTC
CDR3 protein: CASSRRQNYEQYF

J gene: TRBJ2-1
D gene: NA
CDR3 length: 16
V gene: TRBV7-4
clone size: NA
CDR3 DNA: TGTGCCAGCAGCTTTGGGAGGCAGGGTGACTACAATGAGCAGTTCTTC
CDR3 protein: CASSFGRQGDYNEQFF

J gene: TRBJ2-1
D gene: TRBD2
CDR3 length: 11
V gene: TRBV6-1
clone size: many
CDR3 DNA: TGTGCCAGCACCAACGCGGGGGTGCAGTTCTTC
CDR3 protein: CASTNAGVQFF

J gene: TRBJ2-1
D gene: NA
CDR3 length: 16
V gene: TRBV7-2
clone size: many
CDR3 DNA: TGTGCCAGCAGCTTGGAGGGCCTGAGCTCCTACAATGAGCAGTTCTTC
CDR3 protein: CASSLEGLSSYNEQFF

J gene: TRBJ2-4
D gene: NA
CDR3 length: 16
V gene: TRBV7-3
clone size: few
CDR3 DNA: TGTGCCAGCAGCCCGGAGGTGGCTAGAGCTCCCAATGAGCAGTACTTC
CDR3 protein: CASSPEVARAPNEQYF

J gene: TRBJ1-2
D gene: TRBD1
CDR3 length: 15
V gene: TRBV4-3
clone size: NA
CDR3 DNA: TGCGCCAGCAGCCACCGACAGGGGGGTTACTATGGCTACACCTTC
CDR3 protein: CASSHRQGGYYGYTF

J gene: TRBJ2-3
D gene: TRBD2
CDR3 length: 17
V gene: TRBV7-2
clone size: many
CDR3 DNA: TGTGCCAGCAGCTCCGTTGGGGCGGGACTAGCAGGGGATACGCAGTATTTT
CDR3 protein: CASSSVGAGLAGDTQYF

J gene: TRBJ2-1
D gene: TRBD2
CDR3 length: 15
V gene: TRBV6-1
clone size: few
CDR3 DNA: TGTGCCAGCAAGGATAGCGGGGGGTTCTACAATGAGCAGTTCTTC
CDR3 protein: CASKDSGGFYNEQFF

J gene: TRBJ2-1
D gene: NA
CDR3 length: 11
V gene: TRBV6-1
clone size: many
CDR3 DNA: TGTGCCAGCAGTGACCTGCGCGAGCAGTTCTTC
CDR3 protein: CASSDLREQFF

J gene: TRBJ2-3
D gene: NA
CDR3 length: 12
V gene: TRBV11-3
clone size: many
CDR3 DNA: TGTGCCAGCAGCTTAGGGACAGATACGCAGTATTTT
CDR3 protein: CASSLGTDTQYF

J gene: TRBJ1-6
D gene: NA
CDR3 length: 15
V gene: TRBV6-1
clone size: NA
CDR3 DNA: TGTGCCAGCACCCTAAGGGGCAGGGGCCCTTCACCCCTCCACTTT
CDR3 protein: CASTLRGRGPSPLHF

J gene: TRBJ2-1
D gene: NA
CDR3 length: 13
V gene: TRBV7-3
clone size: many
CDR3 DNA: TGTGCCAGCAGCCTACGGACGGATACCAGGGAGTTCTTC
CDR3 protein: CASSLRTDTREFF

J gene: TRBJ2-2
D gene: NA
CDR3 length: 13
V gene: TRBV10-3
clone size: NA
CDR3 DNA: TGTGCCATCAGTGATTGGAGCACCGGGGAGCTGTTTTTT
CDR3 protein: CAISDWSTGELFF

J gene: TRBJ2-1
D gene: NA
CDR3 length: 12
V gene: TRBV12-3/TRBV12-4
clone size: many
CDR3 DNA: TGTGCCAGCAGTTTCGATCCCAGTGAGCAGTTCTTC
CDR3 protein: CASSFDPSEQFF

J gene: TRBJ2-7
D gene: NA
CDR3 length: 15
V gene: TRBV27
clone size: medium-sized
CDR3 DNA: TGTGCCAGCATGGTCTCCAGGGGTGGTCTCAATGAGCAGTACTTC
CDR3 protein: CASMVSRGGLNEQYF

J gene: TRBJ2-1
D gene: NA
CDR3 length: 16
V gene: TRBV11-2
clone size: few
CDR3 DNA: TGTGCCAGCAGCACAAGCCGGGGGACAGCTAAAGGGGAGCAGTTCTTC
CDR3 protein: CASSTSRGTAKGEQFF

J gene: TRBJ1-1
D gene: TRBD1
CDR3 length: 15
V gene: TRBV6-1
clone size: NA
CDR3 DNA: TGTGCCAGCAGTGCGGGCAGGGGGGCGAGCACTGAAGCTTTCTTT
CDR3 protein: CASSAGRGASTEAFF

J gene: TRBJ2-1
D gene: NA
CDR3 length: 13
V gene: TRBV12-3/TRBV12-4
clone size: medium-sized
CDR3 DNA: TGTGCCAGCACTCCCCGCGACCGGAATGAGCAGTTCTTC
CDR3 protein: CASTPRDRNEQFF

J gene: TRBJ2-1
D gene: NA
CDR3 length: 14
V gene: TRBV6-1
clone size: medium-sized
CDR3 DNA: TGTGCCAGCAGTGTAGGGGAGTTCTCCTACGAGCAGTTCTTC
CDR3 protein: CASSVGEFSYEQFF

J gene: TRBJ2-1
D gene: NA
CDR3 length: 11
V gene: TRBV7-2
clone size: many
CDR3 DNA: TGTGCCAGCAGCAACTACGACGAGCAGTTCTTC
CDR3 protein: CASSNYDEQFF

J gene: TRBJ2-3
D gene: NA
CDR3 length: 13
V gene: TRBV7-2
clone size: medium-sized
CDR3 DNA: TGTGCCAGCAGCTTATTTGCCGTGGATACGCAGTATTTT
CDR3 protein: CASSLFAVDTQYF

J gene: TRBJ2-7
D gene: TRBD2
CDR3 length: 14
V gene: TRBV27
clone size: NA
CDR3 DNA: TGTGCCAGCCGGAGGACTAGCGGTGGCTACGAGCAGTACTTC
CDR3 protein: CASRRTSGGYEQYF

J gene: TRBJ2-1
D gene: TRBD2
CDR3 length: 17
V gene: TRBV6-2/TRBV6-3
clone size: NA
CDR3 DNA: TGTGCCAGCAGTCGCGGGACTAGCGGGGGTGCGTACAATGAGCAGTTCTTC
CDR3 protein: CASSRGTSGGAYNEQFF

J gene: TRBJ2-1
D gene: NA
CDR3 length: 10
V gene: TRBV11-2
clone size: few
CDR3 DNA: TGTGCCAGCAGCTTCAATGAGCAGTTCTTC
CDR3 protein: CASSFNEQFF

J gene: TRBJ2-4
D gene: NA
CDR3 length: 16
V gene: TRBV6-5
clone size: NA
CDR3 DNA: TGTGCCGCGGTCCGGGGTTGGGGCGGGGCCAAAAACATTCAGTACTTC
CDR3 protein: CAAVRGWGGAKNIQYF

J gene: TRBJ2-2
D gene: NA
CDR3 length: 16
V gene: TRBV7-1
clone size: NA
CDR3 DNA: TGTGCCAGCAGCCCGAAGGATGGGGGGAACACCGGGGAGCTGTTTTTT
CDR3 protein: CASSPKDGGNTGELFF